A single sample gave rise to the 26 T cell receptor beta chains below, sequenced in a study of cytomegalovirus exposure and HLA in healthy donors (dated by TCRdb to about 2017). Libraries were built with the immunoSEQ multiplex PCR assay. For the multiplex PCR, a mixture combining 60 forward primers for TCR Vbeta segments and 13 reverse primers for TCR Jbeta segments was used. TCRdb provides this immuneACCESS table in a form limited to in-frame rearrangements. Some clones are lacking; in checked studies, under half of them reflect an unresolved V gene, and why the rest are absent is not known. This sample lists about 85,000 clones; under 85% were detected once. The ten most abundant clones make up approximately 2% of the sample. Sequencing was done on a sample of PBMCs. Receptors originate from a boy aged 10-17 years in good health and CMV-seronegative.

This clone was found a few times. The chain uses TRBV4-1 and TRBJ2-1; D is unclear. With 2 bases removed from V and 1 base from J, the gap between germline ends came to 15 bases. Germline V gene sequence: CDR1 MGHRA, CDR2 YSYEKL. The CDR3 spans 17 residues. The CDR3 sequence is CASSQSPREASYNEQFF. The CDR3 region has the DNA TGCGCCAGCAGCCAAAGCCCCCGTGAGGCTTCCTACAATGAGCAGTTCTTC.

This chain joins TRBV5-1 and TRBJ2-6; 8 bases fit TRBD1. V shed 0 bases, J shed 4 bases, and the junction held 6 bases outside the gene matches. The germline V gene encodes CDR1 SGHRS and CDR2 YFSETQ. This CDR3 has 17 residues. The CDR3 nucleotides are TGCGCCAGCAGCTTGGCCTACAGGGGGGTCGGGGCCAACGTCCTGACTTTC. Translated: CASSLAYRGVGANVLTF.

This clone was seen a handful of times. The CDR3 protein is CASTPPSGGGEYF. The CDR3 coding sequence is TGTGCCAGCACCCCACCCTCTGGCGGGGGGGAGTATTTT. J is TRBJ2-3 and V is TRBV7-9, with 9 positions matching TRBD2. The CDR3 totals 13 residues. V shed 7 bases, J shed 13 bases, and the junction held 12 bases outside the gene matches. The germline gives CDR1 SEHNR, CDR2 FQNEAQ (reference sequence).

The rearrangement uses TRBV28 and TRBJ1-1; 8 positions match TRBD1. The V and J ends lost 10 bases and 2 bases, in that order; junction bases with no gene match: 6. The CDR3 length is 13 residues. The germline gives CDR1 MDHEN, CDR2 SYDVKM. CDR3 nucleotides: TGTGCCATCGAGGACAGGGCCAACACTGAAGCTTTCTTT. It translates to CAIEDRANTEAFF.

As DNA, the CDR3 is TGTGCCAGTAGTATGATCCCGGGGGGGAACACTGAAGCTTTCTTT. Translation gives CASSMIPGGNTEAFF. This chain connects TRBV19 to TRBJ1-1, with a tentative D call TRBD1 (5 bases). This CDR3 region has 15 residues. Trimming left V 3 bases short and J 1 base short, with 12 bases between. Looked up from germline, CDR1 is LNHDA and CDR2 is SQIVND (reference sequence).

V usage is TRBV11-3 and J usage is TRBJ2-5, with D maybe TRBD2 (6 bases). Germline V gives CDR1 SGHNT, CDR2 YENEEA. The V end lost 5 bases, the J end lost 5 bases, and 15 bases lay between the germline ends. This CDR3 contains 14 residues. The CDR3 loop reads CASSNRAEGETQYF. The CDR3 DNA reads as TGTGCCAGCAGCAATAGGGCGGAGGGCGAGACCCAGTACTTC.

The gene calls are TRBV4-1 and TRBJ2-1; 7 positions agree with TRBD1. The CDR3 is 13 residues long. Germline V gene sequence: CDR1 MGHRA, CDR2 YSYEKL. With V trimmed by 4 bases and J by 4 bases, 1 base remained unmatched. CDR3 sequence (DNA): TGCGCCAGCAGCCCGGGACAGTACAATGAGCAGTTCTTC. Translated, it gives CASSPGQYNEQFF.

CDR3 region: CASRAGSETQYF. The CDR3 DNA reads as TGTGCCAGCAGAGCCGGGAGCGAGACCCAGTACTTC. The chain carries TRBV6-5 and TRBJ2-5; D is perhaps TRBD2 (6 bases). CDR1 is MNHEY and CDR2 is SVGAGI in the germline V gene. V lost 6 bases, J lost 5 bases, and 10 bases lay in between. The CDR3 runs to 12 residues.

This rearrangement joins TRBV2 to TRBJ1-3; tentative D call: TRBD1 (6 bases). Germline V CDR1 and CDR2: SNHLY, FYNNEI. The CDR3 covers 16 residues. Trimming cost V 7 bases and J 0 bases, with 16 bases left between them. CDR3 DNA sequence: TGTGCCAGCATGTTAGACAGGAGGAGCTCTGGAAACACCATATATTTT. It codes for CASMLDRRSSGNTIYF.

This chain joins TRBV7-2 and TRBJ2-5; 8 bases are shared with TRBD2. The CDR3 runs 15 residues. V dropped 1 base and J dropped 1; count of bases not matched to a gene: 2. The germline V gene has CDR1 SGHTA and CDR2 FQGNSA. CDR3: CASSLGGLAQETQYF. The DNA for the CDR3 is TGTGCCAGCAGCTTAGGAGGACTAGCCCAAGAGACCCAGTACTTC. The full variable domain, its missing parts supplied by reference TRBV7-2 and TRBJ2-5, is GAGVSQSPSNKVTEKGKDVELRCDPISGHTALYWYRQSLGQGLEFLIYFQGNSAPDKSGLPSDRFSAERTGGSVSTLTIQRTQQEDSAVYLCASSLGGLAQETQYFGPGTRLLVL.

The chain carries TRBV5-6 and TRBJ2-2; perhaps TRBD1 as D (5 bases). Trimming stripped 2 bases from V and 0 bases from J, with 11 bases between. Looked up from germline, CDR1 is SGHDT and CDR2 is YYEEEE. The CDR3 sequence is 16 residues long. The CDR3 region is CASSFWSGSNTGELFF. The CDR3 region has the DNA TGTGCCAGCAGCTTTTGGTCAGGGTCGAACACCGGGGAGCTGTTTTTT. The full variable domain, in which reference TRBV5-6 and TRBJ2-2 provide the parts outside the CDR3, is DAGVTQSPTHLIKTRGQQVTLRCSPKSGHDTVSWYQQALGQGPQFIFQYYEEEERQRGNFPDRFSGHQFPNYSSELNVNALLLGDSALYLCASSFWSGSNTGELFFGEGSRLTVL.

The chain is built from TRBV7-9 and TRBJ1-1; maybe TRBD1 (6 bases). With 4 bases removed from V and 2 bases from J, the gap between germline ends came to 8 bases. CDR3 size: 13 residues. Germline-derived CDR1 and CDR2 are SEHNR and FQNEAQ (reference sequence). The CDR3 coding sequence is TGTGCCAGCAGCTGGACAGAAAACACTGAAGCTTTCTTT. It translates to CASSWTENTEAFF.

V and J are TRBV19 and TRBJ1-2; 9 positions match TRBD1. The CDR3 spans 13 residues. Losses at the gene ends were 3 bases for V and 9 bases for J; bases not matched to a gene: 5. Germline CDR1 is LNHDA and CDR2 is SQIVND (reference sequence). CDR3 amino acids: CASSIRDRVRYTF. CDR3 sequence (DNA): TGTGCCAGTAGTATCCGGGACAGGGTTCGCTACACCTTC.

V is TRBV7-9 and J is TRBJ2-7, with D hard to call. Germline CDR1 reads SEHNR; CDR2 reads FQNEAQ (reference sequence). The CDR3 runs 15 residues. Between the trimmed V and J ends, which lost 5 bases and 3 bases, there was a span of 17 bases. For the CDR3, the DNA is TGTGCCAGCAGCCCGCGGATGACGATGGACTACGAGCAGTACTTC. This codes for CASSPRMTMDYEQYF.

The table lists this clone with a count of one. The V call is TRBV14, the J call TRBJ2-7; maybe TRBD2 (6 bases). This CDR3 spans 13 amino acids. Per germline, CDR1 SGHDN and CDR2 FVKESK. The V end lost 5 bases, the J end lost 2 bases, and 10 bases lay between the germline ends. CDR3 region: CASSGPGAYEQYF. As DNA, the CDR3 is TGTGCCAGCAGCGGTCCGGGGGCCTACGAGCAGTACTTC.

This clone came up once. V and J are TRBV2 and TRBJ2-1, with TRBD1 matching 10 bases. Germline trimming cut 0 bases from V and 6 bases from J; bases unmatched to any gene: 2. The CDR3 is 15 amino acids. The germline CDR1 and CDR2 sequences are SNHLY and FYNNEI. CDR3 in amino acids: CASSEAGTGVNEQFF. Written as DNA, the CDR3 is TGTGCCAGCAGTGAAGCAGGGACAGGGGTCAATGAGCAGTTCTTC.

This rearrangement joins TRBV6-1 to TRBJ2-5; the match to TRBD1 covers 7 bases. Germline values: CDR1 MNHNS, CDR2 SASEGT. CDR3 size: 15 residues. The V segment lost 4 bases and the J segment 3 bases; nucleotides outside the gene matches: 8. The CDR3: CASSGLTGSKETQYF. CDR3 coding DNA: TGTGCCAGCAGTGGACTGACAGGGAGCAAAGAGACCCAGTACTTC.

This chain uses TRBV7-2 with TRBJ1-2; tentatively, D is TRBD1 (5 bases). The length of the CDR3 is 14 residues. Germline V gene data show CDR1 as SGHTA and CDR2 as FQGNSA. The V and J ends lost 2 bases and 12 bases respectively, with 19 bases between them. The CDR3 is CASSLNLAGGGDTF. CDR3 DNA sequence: TGTGCCAGCAGCTTAAACCTGGCGGGGGGGGGAGACACCTTC.

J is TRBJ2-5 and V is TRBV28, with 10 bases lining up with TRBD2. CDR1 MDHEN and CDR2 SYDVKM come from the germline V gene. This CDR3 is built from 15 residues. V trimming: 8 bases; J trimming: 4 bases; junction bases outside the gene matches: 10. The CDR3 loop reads CASLSSGGLGETQYF. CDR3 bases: TGTGCCAGCCTCTCTAGCGGGGGCCTCGGAGAGACCCAGTACTTC.

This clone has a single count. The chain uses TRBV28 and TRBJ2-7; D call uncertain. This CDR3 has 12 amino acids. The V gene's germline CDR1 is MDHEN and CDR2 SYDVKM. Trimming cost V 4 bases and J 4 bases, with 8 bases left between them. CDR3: CASSSTVYEQYF. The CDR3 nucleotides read TGTGCCAGCAGTTCGACTGTATACGAGCAGTACTTC.

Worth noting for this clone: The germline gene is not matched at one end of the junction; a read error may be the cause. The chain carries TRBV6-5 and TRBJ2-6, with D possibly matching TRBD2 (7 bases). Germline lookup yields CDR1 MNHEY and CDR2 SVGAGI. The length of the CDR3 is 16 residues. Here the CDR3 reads CASTYEGGPGANVLTF. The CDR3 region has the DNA TGTGCCAGCACTTACGAGGGGGGGCCTGGGGCCAACGTCCTGACTTTC.

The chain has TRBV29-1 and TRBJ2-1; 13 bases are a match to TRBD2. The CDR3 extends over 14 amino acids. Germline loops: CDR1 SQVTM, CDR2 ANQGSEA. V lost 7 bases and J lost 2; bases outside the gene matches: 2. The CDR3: CSGGLAGAYNEQFF. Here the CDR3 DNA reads TGCAGCGGTGGACTAGCGGGAGCCTACAATGAGCAGTTCTTC.

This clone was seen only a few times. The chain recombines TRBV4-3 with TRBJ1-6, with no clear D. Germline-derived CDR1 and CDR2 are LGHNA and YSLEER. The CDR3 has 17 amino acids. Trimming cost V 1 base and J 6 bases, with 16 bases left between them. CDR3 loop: CASSQVLGGRTNSPLHF. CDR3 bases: TGCGCCAGCAGCCAAGTTCTGGGCGGGAGGACTAATTCACCCCTCCACTTT.

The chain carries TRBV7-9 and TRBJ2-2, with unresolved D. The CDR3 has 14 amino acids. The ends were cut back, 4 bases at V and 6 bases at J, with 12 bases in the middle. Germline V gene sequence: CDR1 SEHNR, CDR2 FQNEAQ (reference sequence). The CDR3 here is CASSSTNDPGELFF. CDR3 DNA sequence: TGTGCCAGCAGCTCTACTAACGACCCCGGGGAGCTGTTTTTT.

The CDR3 DNA reads as TGTGCCAGCAGTTTCGGACAGAGCTCCTACGAGCAGTACTTC. It codes for CASSFGQSSYEQYF. The gene calls are TRBV27 and TRBJ2-7; tentative D call: TRBD1 (6 bases). Trimming pared 3 bases from V and 0 bases from J, leaving 9 bases between. Germline V gene data show CDR1 as MNHEY and CDR2 as SMNVEV (reference sequence). This CDR3 is built from 14 residues.

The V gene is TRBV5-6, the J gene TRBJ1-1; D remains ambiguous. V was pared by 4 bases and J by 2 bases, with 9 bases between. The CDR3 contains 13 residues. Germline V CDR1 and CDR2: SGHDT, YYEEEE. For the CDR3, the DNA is TGTGCCAGCAGCCAGGAGGGAAACACTGAAGCTTTCTTT. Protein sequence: CASSQEGNTEAFF.